This record covers a single T cell receptor beta chain. What it binds is unknown. This sample is drawn from a study of cytomegalovirus exposure and HLA in healthy donors. Study details: The 90 to 150 validation repertoires used the same platform as the 666 first-cohort repertoires, a later analysis reported.

Germline CDR1 MNHEY, CDR2 SMNVEV (reference sequence). This CDR3 is 14 amino acids long. V gave up 2 bases and J gave up 11 bases, with 15 bases separating them. The repertoire was sequenced with immunoSEQ multiplex PCR; TCRdb's copy has only in-frame clones and lacks some. The table shows 150,000 to 200,000 clones, with roughly 82% occurring only once. Points from the study as a whole: Specificity for CMV antigens was confirmed in vitro for a few of the CMV-associated chains. Rarity held for most TCR sequences, but there were some public TCRs that occurred in many donors. According to the study, 150 to 200 TCR beta chains were cytomegalovirus-associated.

Material: PBMCs. This TCR was sampled from a woman in her 30s in good health and CMV-seropositive. The chain carries TRBV27 and TRBJ1-4, with D maybe TRBD1 (5 bases). This CDR3 reads CASSLSGQGYKLFF. The CDR3, as DNA: TGTGCCAGCAGTTTAAGCGGGCAGGGTTATAAACTGTTTTTT.